The 32 T cell receptor beta chains listed next were all sequenced from one sample in a study of T cell repertoires in cytomegalovirus infection. The antigens these receptors bind are not known. Using its own MiXCR run on the reads, TCRdb lists one record per CDR3 protein. The sample contains about 920,000 distinct CDR3 sequences, less than 35% of which appear only once. Specimen: cultured CD8+ T cells from PBMCs, collected from culture after CMV antigen stimulation. The receptors originated from a human donor in good health (CMV status not recorded). Some clones in this sample may be carry-over from other donors' samples.

This chain joins TRBV18 and TRBJ1-1, with 7 bases identical to TRBD1. V dropped 3 bases and J dropped 1; count of bases not matched to a gene: 8. The CDR3 loop spans 16 amino acids. The V gene's germline CDR1 is KGHSH and CDR2 LQKENI. The CDR3 DNA reads TGTGCCAGCTCACCGACCTTTCGGACAGGGAACACTGAAGCTTTCTTT. This sequence encodes CASSPTFRTGNTEAFF.

The rearrangement joins TRBV7-9 to TRBJ2-5, with 7 bases lining up with TRBD2. Germline lookup yields CDR1 SEHNR and CDR2 FQNEAQ (reference sequence). V lost 5 bases to trimming and J lost 2 bases; unmatched junction nucleotides: 11. CDR3 length equals 16 residues. This CDR3 reads CASSPVGGGRQETQYF. CDR3 sequence (DNA): TGTGCCAGCAGCCCGGTAGGCGGGGGAAGGCAAGAGACCCAGTACTTC.

This clonotype was seen only a few times. The chain joins TRBV12-5 to TRBJ2-2, with 8 positions matching TRBD2. This CDR3 is 15 amino acids long. CDR1 is LGHNT, CDR2 FRNRAP, per germline. The V segment lost 6 bases and the J segment 4 bases; nucleotides outside the gene matches: 7. CDR3 sequence reads: CASGPIGGVTGELFF. Written as DNA, the CDR3 is TGTGCTAGTGGCCCCATCGGGGGGGTCACCGGGGAGCTGTTTTTT.

The rearrangement links TRBV11-3 to TRBJ1-1; 7 bases align to TRBD1. Germline assignment: CDR1 SGHNT and CDR2 YENEEA. This CDR3 comprises 14 residues. Trimming at V came to 4 bases and at J to 4 bases, leaving 6 bases not matched to a gene. The CDR3 DNA is TGTGCCAGCAGCTCCCGGGACAGCGCCACTGAAGCTTTCTTT. It translates to CASSSRDSATEAFF.

This clonotype was seen repeatedly, ten times or more. The rearrangement links TRBV7-8 to TRBJ2-2; TRBD2 might be the D (5 bases). CDR1 and CDR2 (germline): SGHVS, FQNEAQ. The CDR3 is 17 residues long. V was shortened by 3 bases and J by 6 bases, with 20 bases between the two germline ends. The CDR3 is CASSFGGDWGSAGELFF. CDR3 DNA: TGTGCCAGCAGCTTTGGAGGAGATTGGGGAAGCGCCGGGGAGCTGTTTTTT.

This clonotype was observed many times. This chain connects TRBV11-1 to TRBJ2-7; weak D call: TRBD1 (5 bases). The CDR3 sequence is 14 residues long. Per the germline V gene, CDR1 is SGHAT and CDR2 is FQDESV (reference sequence). Between the trimmed V and J ends, which lost 1 base and 2 bases, there was a span of 9 bases. CDR3 bases: TGTGCCAGCAGCTTAGGTCCAGGGACCTACGAGCAGTACGTC. This sequence encodes CASSLGPGTYEQYV.

The V and J genes are TRBV7-9 and TRBJ1-6, with D hard to call. The CDR3 has 18 residues. Trimming cost V 1 base and J 1 base, with 14 bases left between them. From germline, CDR1 is SEHNR and CDR2 FQNEAQ (reference sequence). CDR3 amino acids: CASSLVIGLGSYNSPLHF. The CDR3 DNA follows: TGTGCCAGCAGCTTAGTAATTGGATTAGGATCCTATAATTCACCCCTCCACTTT. The variable domain in full, with the rest retrieved from reference TRBV7-9 and TRBJ1-6, is DTGVSQNPRHKITKRGQNVTFRCDPISEHNRLYWYRQTLGQGPEFLTYFQNEAQLEKSRLLSDRFSAERPKGSFSTLEIQRTEQGDSAMYLCASSLVIGLGSYNSPLHFGNGTRLTVT.

This clonotype was counted between two and nine times. This chain links TRBV18 with TRBJ1-2; TRBD1 might be the D (5 bases). The CDR3 has 14 residues. Germline V gene sequence: CDR1 KGHSH, CDR2 LQKENI. The V gene lost 7 bases and the J gene lost 7 bases, with 19 bases spanning the gap. The CDR3 coding sequence is TGTGCCAGCTACGACGAGGGGTTTTTGTCTGGCTACACCTTC. This encodes CASYDEGFLSGYTF.

The V and J genes are TRBV4-3 and TRBJ2-1, with 15 bases that match TRBD2. Germline V gene sequence: CDR1 LGHNA, CDR2 YSLEER. J lost 2 bases, V lost 3 bases, and 5 bases had no gene match. The CDR3 sequence is 18 residues long. CDR3 coding DNA: TGCGCCAGCAGCCAGGGACTAGCGGGGGGTGGGGCCTACAATGAGCAGTTCTTC. This sequence encodes CASSQGLAGGGAYNEQFF.

This clonotype has only a few counts. V is TRBV5-6 and J is TRBJ2-1; D is ambiguous. The CDR3 consists of 16 residues. Germline assignment: CDR1 SGHDT and CDR2 YYEEEE. The germline V and J ends were trimmed by 2 bases and 0 bases, with 12 bases remaining between them. CDR3 residues: CASSFEGAYSYNEQFF. CDR3 nucleotide sequence: TGTGCCAGCAGCTTTGAAGGAGCGTACTCCTACAATGAGCAGTTCTTC.

V usage is TRBV7-6 and J usage is TRBJ1-3; 11 bases line up with TRBD1. J was trimmed by 2 bases and V by 5 bases; bases with no gene match: 8. The CDR3 is made up of 17 amino acids. CDR1 is SGHVS, CDR2 FNYEAQ, per germline. This CDR3 is CASSLRDRGKAGNTIYF. The CDR3 coding sequence is TGTGCCAGCAGCCTACGGGACAGGGGGAAAGCTGGAAACACCATATATTTT.

The chain employs TRBV27 and TRBJ2-7; TRBD1 is a possible D gene (6 bases). CDR3 size: 15 residues. Per the germline V gene, CDR1 is MNHEY and CDR2 is SMNVEV (reference sequence). The CDR3 sequence: CASLTRDTQPYKQYV. As DNA, the CDR3 is TGTGCCAGCCTCACCAGGGACACCCAGCCCTACAAGCAGTACGTC.

This clonotype has more than one count but fewer than ten. V usage is TRBV7-6 and J usage is TRBJ1-3; D is unclear. Germline V lookup: CDR1 SGHVS, CDR2 FNYEAQ. V shed 0 bases and J shed 3 bases, with 9 bases lying between them. This CDR3 has 15 residues. CDR3 sequence reads: CASSLARDFGNTIYF. Written as DNA, the CDR3 is TGTGCCAGCAGCTTAGCGCGGGATTTTGGAAACACCATATATTTT.

This rearrangement joins TRBV10-3 to TRBJ1-1, with D perhaps matching TRBD1 (6 bases). This CDR3 spans 15 amino acids. Germline V gives CDR1 ENHRY, CDR2 SYGVKD. The V and J ends lost 0 bases and 4 bases respectively, with 12 bases between them. In DNA, the CDR3 is TGTGCCATCAGTGAGTCTAAGGGGGAGTTCACTGAAGCTTTCTTT. Translation: CAISESKGEFTEAFF.

This sequence joins TRBV12-3 or TRBV12-4 and TRBJ2-1; D not resolved. V lost 4 bases and J lost 13, with 11 bases in between. CDR3 size: 11 residues. This CDR3 reads CASSYGDQQFF. The CDR3 DNA reads as TGTGCCAGCAGTTATGGAGACCAACAGTTCTTC.

This clonotype was detected a few times. The chain links TRBV9 to TRBJ2-1; D is unresolved. V shed 0 bases and J shed 6 bases, with 13 bases lying between them. In germline, CDR1 is SGDLS, CDR2 YYNGEE. The CDR3 extends over 15 amino acids. Here the CDR3 reads CASSVGSRLGNEQFF. The CDR3 DNA sequence: TGTGCCAGCAGCGTAGGAAGCAGGCTGGGCAATGAGCAGTTCTTC.

The table lists this clonotype with a few counts. V usage is TRBV9 and J usage is TRBJ2-3, with D possibly matching TRBD1 (6 bases). The CDR3 contains 17 residues. Trimming took 4 bases from V and 2 from J, leaving 20 bases between them. In germline, CDR1 is SGDLS, CDR2 YYNGEE. This CDR3 reads CASSTSQGRGHTDTQYF. DNA for the CDR3: TGTGCCAGCAGCACCAGCCAGGGAAGGGGACACACAGATACGCAGTATTTT.

The V call is TRBV12-5, the J call TRBJ2-1; the match to TRBD2 covers 7 bases. Germline CDR1 reads LGHNT; CDR2 reads FRNRAP. Trimming removed 7 bases from V and 2 bases from J; junction bases left unmatched: 2. This CDR3 region has 13 residues. This CDR3 reads CASERGAYNEQFF. The CDR3 DNA reads TGTGCTAGTGAACGGGGGGCCTACAATGAGCAGTTCTTC. The whole variable domain, filled in from reference TRBV12-5 and TRBJ2-1, reads DARVTQTPRHKVTEMGQEVTMRCQPILGHNTVFWYRQTMMQGLELLAYFRNRAPLDDSGMPKDRFSAEMPDATLATLKIQPSEPRDSAVYFCASERGAYNEQFFGPGTRLTVL.

V and J are TRBV4-3 and TRBJ2-7, with 8 positions matching TRBD2. The CDR3 covers 15 residues. The germline V gene has CDR1 LGHNA and CDR2 YSLEER. Germline trimming cut 0 bases from V and 3 bases from J; bases unmatched to any gene: 4. CDR3 bases: TGCGCCAGCAGCCAAGATTTGAGCGGGGGCTACGAGCAGTACGTC. The encoded protein is CASSQDLSGGYEQYV.

V is TRBV5-1 and J is TRBJ1-1; possible D gene TRBD1, 5 bases. The V gene's germline CDR1 is SGHRS and CDR2 YFSETQ. Trimming removed 4 bases from V and 7 bases from J, with 14 bases in between. The CDR3 consists of 13 residues. The CDR3 nucleotides are TGCGCCAGCAGCACTGGGGGTATCTTTGAAGCTTTCTTT. Amino acid sequence: CASSTGGIFEAFF.

This chain links TRBV6-2 or TRBV6-3 with TRBJ1-1; perhaps TRBD1 as D (6 bases). The CDR3 is 14 residues long. The V gene's germline CDR1 is MNHEY and CDR2 SVGEGT. The germline V and J ends were trimmed by 4 bases and 6 bases, with 15 bases remaining between them. Here the CDR3 DNA reads TGTGCCAGCAGTTTTTCACAGGGCATCCCTGAAGCTTTCTTT. It encodes CASSFSQGIPEAFF.

This clonotype was recorded at least ten times. J is TRBJ1-1 and V is TRBV29-1; 9 bases agree with TRBD1. CDR1 is SQVTM, CDR2 ANQGSEA, per germline. CDR3 size: 15 residues. V was pared by 7 bases and J by 0 bases, with 9 bases of the junction left unmatched. The CDR3 protein is CSADYGQGMNTEAFF. In DNA, the CDR3 is TGCAGCGCCGACTATGGACAGGGGATGAACACTGAAGCTTTCTTT. Using reference TRBV29-1 and TRBJ1-1 for the parts outside the CDR3, the full variable domain is SAVISQKPSRDICQRGTSLTIQCQVDSQVTMMFWYRQQPGQSLTLIATANQGSEATYESGFVIDKFPISRPNLTFSTLTVSNMSPEDSSIYLCSADYGQGMNTEAFFGQGTRLTVV.

The chain is built from TRBV6-2 or TRBV6-3 and TRBJ1-1; D not certain. The CDR3 is 12 amino acids. Germline assignment: CDR1 MNHEY and CDR2 SVGEGT. Trimming stripped 4 bases from V and 11 bases from J, with 14 bases between. The CDR3, as DNA: TGTGCCAGCAGTTCCCATCGACCTTATGCTTTCTTT. This encodes CASSSHRPYAFF.

V is TRBV20-1 and J is TRBJ2-7; D is perhaps TRBD1 or TRBD2 (5 bases each). The CDR3 runs 15 residues. Germline loops: CDR1 DFQATT, CDR2 SNEGSKA (reference sequence). V dropped 3 bases and J dropped 3 bases, with 18 bases sitting between them. CDR3 in DNA: TGCAGTGCTAGGGGGTCCGGGGACCCAAACTACGAGCAGTACTTC. Amino acids: CSARGSGDPNYEQYF.

This sequence joins TRBV14 and TRBJ1-1, with TRBD1 matching over 7 bases. The CDR3 is 14 amino acids. The ends lost 0 bases at V and 7 bases at J; junction bases unmatched: 5. Germline V gene lookup returns CDR1 SGHDN and CDR2 FVKESK. CDR3 loop: CASSQEGRGDEAFF. CDR3 DNA sequence: TGTGCCAGCAGCCAAGAGGGCAGGGGGGATGAAGCTTTCTTT.

The V and J genes are TRBV12-3 or TRBV12-4 and TRBJ1-5; tentative D call: TRBD1 (5 bases). Trimming took 2 bases from V and 1 from J, leaving 12 bases between them. This CDR3 comprises 16 residues. CDR3 residues: CASSLTGMGSNQPQHF. CDR3 in DNA: TGTGCCAGCAGTTTAACAGGAATGGGGAGCAATCAGCCCCAGCATTTT.

This clonotype was picked up a small number of times. This chain links TRBV12-3 or TRBV12-4 with TRBJ2-2; D is undetermined. Trimming took off 5 bases at V and 6 bases at J, with 10 bases between the two ends. The CDR3 spans 13 residues. In DNA, the CDR3 is TGTGCCAGCAGTGATAGGGTATCCGGGGAGCTGTTTTTT. Translated, it gives CASSDRVSGELFF.

This clonotype was counted at least ten times. The chain has TRBV7-9 and TRBJ1-1; 8 bases match TRBD1. Germline lookup yields CDR1 SEHNR and CDR2 FQNEAQ (reference sequence). The ends lost 4 bases at V and 5 bases at J; junction bases unmatched: 6. The CDR3 has 14 residues. The DNA of the CDR3 is TGTGCCAGCAGCTCGACAGGGGTGGGAACTGAAGCTTTCTTT. The encoded protein is CASSSTGVGTEAFF.

This clonotype was observed a single time. The chain links TRBV5-1 to TRBJ2-5; D is undetermined. Germline V gene data show CDR1 as SGHRS and CDR2 as YFSETQ. V was shortened by 4 bases and J by 2 bases, with 24 bases between the two germline ends. The CDR3 length is 18 residues. The CDR3 loop is CASSLQRQTQSIQETQYF. Written as DNA, the CDR3 is TGCGCCAGCAGCCTCCAACGCCAGACACAATCAATACAAGAGACCCAGTACTTC.

The CDR3 is CASSFRYTEAFF. The DNA of the CDR3 is TGTGCCAGCAGCTTCCGTTACACTGAAGCTTTCTTT. The chain carries TRBV13 and TRBJ1-1; D gene uncertain. The CDR3 is made up of 12 amino acids. Germline CDR1 reads PRHDT; CDR2 reads FYEKMQ (reference sequence). V lost 3 bases and J lost 3, with 5 bases in between.

This clonotype has a count of ten or more. This chain links TRBV7-6 with TRBJ1-1; 7 bases line up with TRBD1. Germline V CDR1 and CDR2: SGHVS, FNYEAQ. V lost 4 bases, J lost 5 bases, and 10 bases stayed unmatched. The CDR3 has 15 amino acids. The chain's CDR3 is CASSSQQGTGTEAFF. The DNA for the CDR3 is TGTGCCAGCAGCTCCCAACAGGGGACTGGGACTGAAGCTTTCTTT. The variable domain in full, with the rest retrieved from reference TRBV7-6 and TRBJ1-1, is GAGVSQSPRYKVTKRGQDVALRCDPISGHVSLYWYRQALGQGPEFLTYFNYEAQQDKSGLPNDRFSAERPEGSISTLTIQRTEQRDSAMYRCASSSQQGTGTEAFFGQGTRLTVV.

The chain links TRBV27 to TRBJ2-1; no firm D call. V was shortened by 3 bases and J by 7 bases, with 7 bases between the two germline ends. CDR1 is MNHEY, CDR2 SMNVEV, per germline (reference sequence). This CDR3 region has 12 residues. CDR3 sequence: CASSFQRNEQFF. DNA of the CDR3: TGTGCCAGCAGTTTCCAACGTAATGAGCAGTTCTTC.